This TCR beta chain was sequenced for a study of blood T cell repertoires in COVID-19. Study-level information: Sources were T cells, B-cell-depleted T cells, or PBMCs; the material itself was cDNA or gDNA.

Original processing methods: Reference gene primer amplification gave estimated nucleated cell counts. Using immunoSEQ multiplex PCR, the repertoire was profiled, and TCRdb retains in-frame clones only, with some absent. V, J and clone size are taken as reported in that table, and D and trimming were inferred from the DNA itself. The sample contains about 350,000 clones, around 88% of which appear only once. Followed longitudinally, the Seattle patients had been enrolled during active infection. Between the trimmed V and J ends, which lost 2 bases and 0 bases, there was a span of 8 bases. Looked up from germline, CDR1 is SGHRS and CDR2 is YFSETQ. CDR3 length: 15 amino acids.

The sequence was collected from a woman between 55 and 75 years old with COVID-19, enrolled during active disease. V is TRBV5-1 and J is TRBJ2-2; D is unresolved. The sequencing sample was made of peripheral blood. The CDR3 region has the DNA TGCGCCAGCAGCTTCATTCGGGCGAACACCGGGGAGCTGTTTTTT. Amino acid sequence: CASSFIRANTGELFF.